This TCR beta chain was retrieved from a study of blood T cell repertoires in COVID-19. Study overall: Samples came from the United States, Italy and Spain, spanning acute and convalescent COVID-19.

Germline lookup yields CDR1 SGHRS and CDR2 YFSETQ. Germline trimming cut 0 bases from V and 10 bases from J; bases unmatched to any gene: 10. The CDR3 length is 16 residues. Methods used by the authors: Amplified reference gene primers provided the basis for estimating nucleated cell counts. Clones were sequenced by immunoSEQ multiplex PCR, and TCRdb holds only the in-frame ones, with some missing. V and J calls and clone size are those listed in that table; D and trimming were worked out from the DNA. The sample includes tens of thousands of clones, 65% to 85% seen only once; the top ten take 16%. The rearrangement joins TRBV5-1 to TRBJ2-1, with 10 bases identical to TRBD1. Material for sequencing was peripheral blood. This receptor was taken from a man aged 35-49 years with acute or convalescent COVID-19. The CDR3 bases are TGCGCCAGCAGCTTGGTGACAGGGGGCGCAGGGAGCGAGCAGTTCTTC. Protein product: CASSLVTGGAGSEQFF.